This TCR beta chain derives from a study of T cells in localized non-small cell lung cancer (dated by TCRdb to about 2020). Looking at the study overall: The study examined T cell repertoires in approximately 240 patients with early-stage NSCLC and compared tumors with uninvolved tumor-adjacent lungs. The cohort comprised around 250 treatment-naïve NSCLC patients with resected, localized lung tumors. NSCLC patients had a mean age of around 61 years, and around 140 were male and about a hundred female. Points the paper makes about the study in general: Because the study design was exploratory, TCR variables were selected using unadjusted p-values without false-discovery rate correction. Longer overall survival was associated with higher T cell density in blood, whereas shorter survival was associated with higher clonality in adjacent lung. Because multi-region sequencing of the tumors was not done, intratumor heterogeneity could not be ruled out. The highest T cell clonality was observed in uninvolved tumor-adjacent lung, where clonality exceeded that of tumor, suggesting that antigenic responses were more focused in uninvolved tumor-adjacent lung. A median of around 62 of the top 100 tumor clones turned up in the paired uninvolved adjacent lung, and some 28 of those clones also ranked among the top 100 of that same adjacent lung.

From the germline V gene, CDR1 is KGHSH and CDR2 is LQKENI. V is clipped by 3 bases and J by 2 bases, and the sequence between their germline boundaries is 15 bases long. CDR3 length: 16 amino acids, cysteine to phenylalanine. The only DNA kept is the CDR3, 48 bases in frame from the first base. At diagnosis, peripheral blood, uninvolved tumor-adjacent lung and tumor were collected and stored as a combination of fresh-frozen and FFPE material. The immunoSEQ Assay was used to sequence TCR beta CDR3 regions from DNA. Per the source publication's procedure: T cell density was computed as TCR beta template counts normalized to usable DNA estimated by amplifying housekeeping genes. Richness was estimated using the preseqR package, with extrapolation to 400,000 templates for PBMC samples and to 120,000 templates for tissue samples. Clonality was calculated as one minus Pielou's evenness. To identify tissue-enriched TCRs, differential abundance testing was run on productive amino-acid clonotypes with a minimum total count of 5 and an alpha of 0.1. The Jaccard Index and the Morisita Overlap Index were used to quantify repertoire overlap between compartments. GLIPH grouped TCR beta CDR3s together with public tetramer-defined viral CDR3s, and a viral motif had to include at least three viral sequences and also show V-gene enrichment. Here the immuneACCESS table is served through TCRdb, limited to in-frame sequences with V and J called. Missing clones are a known gap in these copies; in checked studies unresolved V genes cover under half, and the rest lacks a known reason. For V, J and clone size, that table is used; D and trimming come from the DNA. For this sample there are about 390 clones; roughly 26% appear just once. The ten largest clones represent 23% of the sample.

This clone was counted between two and nine times. No antigen is known for it. The record has no base qualities; no much larger clone is one base away. The receptor comes from a man aged 40-75 years with stage III squamous cell lung carcinoma. The sample here was lung tumor tissue, taken before any cancer treatment. The V gene is TRBV18 and the J gene is TRBJ2-3, and perhaps TRBD1 as D gene, on 5 matching bases. The CDR3 corresponds to CASSPWGLDLTDTQYF. DNA sequence: TGTGCCAGCTCACCCTGGGGCTTAGACCTCACAGATACGCAGTATTTT.